The 17 T cell receptor beta chains given below trace back to one sample, sequenced in a study of Tregs in tolerant kidney transplant recipients. The assay was immunoSEQ multiplex PCR, and TCRdb's table has in-frame clones only and misses some. This table has around 63,000 clones, over 75% appearing once. Specimen: Tregs from blood, collected before the transplant. The source is a human donor who received a combined kidney and bone marrow transplant.

This chain connects TRBV10-2 to TRBJ1-3; the match to TRBD1 covers 8 bases. Germline lookup yields CDR1 WSHSY and CDR2 SAAADI. There are 14 residues in the CDR3. Trimming took 6 bases from V and 9 from J; bases not matched to a gene: 10. The CDR3 DNA sequence: TGCGCCAGCAGGACAGGGGACCTGCTGGCCACCATATATTTT. It specifies CASRTGDLLATIYF.

The table lists this clone with a count of one. The rearrangement links TRBV11-3 to TRBJ2-1, with 10 bases that match TRBD2. The ends lost 5 bases at V and 8 bases at J; junction bases unmatched: 15. This CDR3 region has 17 residues. Germline assignment: CDR1 SGHNT and CDR2 YENEEA. The chain's CDR3 is CASSRLPGGLAGDEQFF. As DNA, the CDR3 is TGTGCCAGCAGCCGCCTGCCCGGGGGGCTAGCGGGAGATGAGCAGTTCTTC.

For this clone: The conserved final phenylalanine or tryptophan is absent from the CDR3, which likely points to a read error. The J gene is TRBJ1-2, the V gene TRBV5-1; 7 nucleotides align to TRBD1. Germline V gene lookup returns CDR1 SGHRS and CDR2 YFSETQ. V lost 4 bases and J lost 10; bases outside the gene matches: 10. The CDR3 runs 13 residues. The CDR3 region has the DNA TGCGCCAGCAGCCGAGAGCCCCAGGGGGACTACACCCTC. Residues: CASSREPQGDYTL.

V usage is TRBV4-1 and J usage is TRBJ2-3; 10 bases are a match to TRBD2. The germline V gene has CDR1 MGHRA and CDR2 YSYEKL. This CDR3 comprises 18 residues. The ends lost 2 bases at V and 6 bases at J; junction bases unmatched: 14. The CDR3 region is CASSQRGTAGGPYDTQYF. The CDR3 nucleotides are TGCGCCAGCAGCCAAAGAGGGACAGCGGGGGGGCCATATGATACGCAGTATTTT.

The rearrangement uses TRBV19 and TRBJ2-7, with D perhaps given as TRBD1 or TRBD2 (5 bases each). Germline V CDR1 and CDR2: LNHDA, SQIVND (reference sequence). V lost 7 bases and J 1 base, leaving 17 bases between the germline ends. CDR3 length equals 15 residues. CDR3 in amino acids: CASKGRGLGSYEQYF. In nucleotides, the CDR3 is TGTGCCAGTAAGGGGCGAGGGTTGGGGTCCTACGAGCAGTACTTC.

This chain links TRBV7-9 with TRBJ2-1; TRBD1 is a possible D gene (6 bases). This CDR3 comprises 14 residues. The V end was cut by 5 bases, the J end by 2 bases, with 10 bases between. CDR1 is SEHNR, CDR2 FQNEAQ, per germline (reference sequence). The CDR3, as DNA: TGTGCCAGCAGCCACCGGGACACCTACAATGAGCAGTTCTTC. This translates into CASSHRDTYNEQFF.

This clone was recorded once. The chain employs TRBV5-1 and TRBJ2-2; TRBD1 matches 7 bases. J lost 2 bases, V lost 4 bases, and 2 bases had no gene match. The germline gives CDR1 SGHRS, CDR2 YFSETQ. The CDR3 totals 14 residues. The CDR3 reads CASSGTVNTGELFF. CDR3 DNA sequence: TGCGCCAGCAGCGGGACAGTTAACACCGGGGAGCTGTTTTTT.

The chain links TRBV19 to TRBJ2-2; D is possibly TRBD1 (5 bases). This CDR3 is built from 15 residues. Trimming took off 4 bases at V and 0 bases at J, with 9 bases between the two ends. Germline CDR1 and CDR2: LNHDA and SQIVND (reference sequence). CDR3 loop: CASSRQFANTGELFF. CDR3 DNA: TGTGCCAGTAGTAGACAGTTCGCGAACACCGGGGAGCTGTTTTTT.

V usage is TRBV5-5 and J usage is TRBJ1-2; D remains ambiguous. V dropped 0 bases and J dropped 3 bases, with 15 bases sitting between them. The CDR3 extends over 16 amino acids. The germline CDR1 and CDR2 sequences are SGHKS and YYEKEE (reference sequence). CDR3 sequence reads: CASSLAHPGRHYGYTF. In nucleotides, the CDR3 is TGTGCCAGCAGCTTGGCCCATCCGGGGAGGCACTATGGCTACACCTTC.

The rearrangement links TRBV5-1 to TRBJ1-5; a weak D match, TRBD1 (5 bases). V was clipped by 0 bases and J by 5 bases, with 12 bases between them. CDR3 length: 15 amino acids. Germline CDR1 is SGHRS and CDR2 is YFSETQ. The CDR3: CASSLGGRVDQPQHF. In DNA, the CDR3 is TGCGCCAGCAGCTTGGGAGGCAGGGTGGATCAGCCCCAGCATTTT.

Details on this clone: One end of the junction varies from germline; a read error may be responsible. This chain links TRBV5-4 with TRBJ2-5; 11 bases align to TRBD2. Germline loops: CDR1 SGHNT, CDR2 YYREEE (reference sequence). The CDR3 runs 15 residues. CDR3 sequence (DNA): TGTGCCAGCAGCTTACCGGGACTAGCGGTCAATGGGGGGGACTTC. It yields the protein CASSLPGLAVNGGDF.

This sequence joins TRBV11-2 and TRBJ1-2; maybe TRBD1 (6 bases). The CDR3 is 14 residues long. Between the trimmed V and J ends, which lost 1 base and 8 bases, there was a span of 14 bases. Germline V gene data show CDR1 as SGHAT and CDR2 as FQNNGV. In nucleotides, the CDR3 is TGTGCCAGCAGCTTAGGGGGGGGCAGGGACGGCTACACCTTC. This translates into CASSLGGGRDGYTF.

J is TRBJ2-3 and V is TRBV4-1; 12 bases map to TRBD2. CDR3 length: 18 residues. The germline gives CDR1 MGHRA, CDR2 YSYEKL. V shed 4 bases, J shed 0 bases, and the junction held 8 bases outside the gene matches. The CDR3 sequence is CASSLGLAGFASTDTQYF. As DNA, the CDR3 is TGCGCCAGCAGCCTTGGACTAGCGGGATTTGCTAGCACAGATACGCAGTATTTT.

The chain couples TRBV19 to TRBJ1-2; D is unclear. Trimming removed 1 base from V and 8 bases from J, with 17 bases in between. The CDR3 length is 15 residues. Germline lookup yields CDR1 LNHDA and CDR2 SQIVND (reference sequence). This chain's CDR3 is CASSIAPPGGWGYTF. In DNA, the CDR3 is TGTGCCAGTAGTATAGCCCCGCCAGGTGGTTGGGGCTACACCTTC.

J is TRBJ2-2 and V is TRBV7-7; D is possibly TRBD1 (5 bases). Germline values: CDR1 SSHAT, CDR2 FNYEAQ (reference sequence). The V end lost 3 bases, the J end lost 5 bases, and 13 bases lay between the germline ends. CDR3 length: 15 amino acids. In DNA, the CDR3 is TGTGCCAGCAGCTTGCAGGGCTTCTTAACCGGGGAGCTGTTTTTT. It encodes CASSLQGFLTGELFF.

In regard to this clone: An end of the junction does not agree with germline; a read error may underlie this. This chain connects TRBV7-2 to TRBJ2-1; 12 nucleotides align to TRBD2. The CDR3 loop spans 15 amino acids. CDR1 and CDR2 from the germline V gene are SGHTA and FQGNSA. CDR3 in amino acids: CASTLDLAGGLEQFF. Written as DNA, the CDR3 is TGTGCCAGCACCTTAGATCTAGCGGGAGGGCTCGAGCAGTTCTTC.

The rearrangement uses TRBV10-3 and TRBJ2-5; D is uncertain. V dropped 7 bases and J dropped 5 bases, with 14 bases sitting between them. CDR1 ENHRY and CDR2 SYGVKD come from the germline V gene. This CDR3 contains 13 residues. Here the CDR3 DNA reads TGTGCCATCACTCCAACCGGAGAGGAGACCCAGTACTTC. This encodes CAITPTGEETQYF.